This T cell receptor beta chain comes out of a study of blood T cell repertoires in COVID-19. Study-level information: T cells, B-cell-depleted T cells, or PBMCs supplied cDNA or gDNA.

The V gene's germline CDR1 is SGHNT and CDR2 YYREEE (reference sequence). With V trimmed by 4 bases and J by 0 bases, 13 bases remained unmatched. The CDR3 contains 19 residues. Original analysis: Reference gene primer amplification yielded estimated nucleated cell counts. Clones were sequenced by immunoSEQ multiplex PCR, and TCRdb holds only the in-frame ones, with some missing. That table supplies the V and J calls and clone size; D and trimming were determined from the DNA. The sample lists 250,000 to 350,000 clones, about 87% occurring once. This chain joins TRBV5-4 and TRBJ2-3; 11 bases are shared with TRBD2. Sequencing used peripheral blood. The receptor's source is a woman aged 45-59 years who had recovered from COVID-19. The CDR3 loop reads CASSRDGTSGRTSTDTQYF. The CDR3 coding sequence is TGTGCCAGCAGCCGAGACGGGACTAGCGGAAGAACTAGCACAGATACGCAGTATTTT.